This T cell receptor beta chain derives from a study of neurological immune-mediated disorders. This clonotype was counted ten times or more. TCRdb itself ran the 5' RACE reads through MiXCR, one entry per CDR3 protein. The repertoire holds roughly 52,000 distinct CDR3 sequences, around 4% seen once, with over 5.5% in the top ten. V was cut by 8 bases and J by 8 bases, with 1 base left in between. The CDR3 is 8 residues long. Germline V gene lookup returns CDR1 SGHVS and CDR2 FQNEAQ. The sample was PBMCs. The receptor was isolated from a man aged 60 to 69 with multiple sclerosis. The J gene is TRBJ1-5, the V gene TRBV7-8, with no clear D. The CDR3, as DNA: TGTGCCAGCGAGCCCCAGCATTTT. This translates into CASEPQHF.